This TCR beta chain was identified in a study of cytomegalovirus exposure and HLA in healthy donors. Primers: 60 Vbeta forward and 13 Jbeta reverse. TCRdb keeps only in-frame clones here, not all; method: immunoSEQ multiplex PCR. The data hold more than 85,000 clones, with about 80% observed a single time. Broader study findings: The authors later found HLA-associated TCR beta chains more clonally expanded than equally common others.

This clone was observed once. The antigen remains unidentified. Germline V gene data show CDR1 as MDHEN and CDR2 as SYDVKM. The length of the CDR3 is 16 residues. V shed 5 bases and J 5 bases; nucleotides not matched to a gene: 11. The TCR originated in a man aged 35 to 55 in good health and CMV-seropositive. The chain has TRBV28 and TRBJ2-2, with 7 positions matching TRBD2. Sequencing was carried out using PBMCs. The CDR3 DNA is TGTGCCAGCAGTCTAGAGAAGCGGGGCGGGACCGGGGAGCTGTTTTTT. Its protein product is CASSLEKRGGTGELFF.